The present TCR beta chain was sequenced within a study of blood T cell repertoires in COVID-19. This clone was seen a single time. Sequencing used immunoSEQ multiplex PCR; TCRdb keeps in-frame clones, though not all of them. Among approximately 390,000 clones listed, roughly 88% were seen once. The sequence derives from a woman in her forties with acute COVID-19. The sample comprised PBMCs or T cells enriched from blood (not recorded which).

Here the CDR3 reads CASTSQGSSGNTIYF. The CDR3, as DNA: TGTGCCAGCACTTCTCAGGGAAGCTCTGGAAACACCATATATTTT. The chain uses TRBV5-4 and TRBJ1-3, with a weak D call TRBD1 (5 bases). Per the germline V gene, CDR1 is SGHNT and CDR2 is YYREEE (reference sequence). Trimming removed 6 bases from V and 0 bases from J, with 13 bases in between. CDR3 size: 15 residues.